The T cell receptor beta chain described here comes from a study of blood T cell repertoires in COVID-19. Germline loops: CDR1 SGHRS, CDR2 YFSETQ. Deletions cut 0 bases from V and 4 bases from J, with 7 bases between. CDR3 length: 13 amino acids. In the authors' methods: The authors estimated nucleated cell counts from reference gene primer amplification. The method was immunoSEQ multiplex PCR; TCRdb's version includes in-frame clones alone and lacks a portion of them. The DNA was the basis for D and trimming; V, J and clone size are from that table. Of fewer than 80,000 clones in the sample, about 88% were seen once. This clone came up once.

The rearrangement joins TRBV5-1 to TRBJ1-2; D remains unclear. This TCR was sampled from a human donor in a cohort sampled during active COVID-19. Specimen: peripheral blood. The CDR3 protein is CASSLDSTYGYTF. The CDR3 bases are TGCGCCAGCAGCTTGGACAGCACCTATGGCTACACCTTC.